The T cell receptor beta chain under discussion was sequenced for a study of T-cell reconstitution after alpha-beta-depleted transplantation in children. Ten or more counts support this clonotype. The TCRbeta library incorporated unique molecular identifiers. TCRdb reprocessed the PCR reads via MiXCR and lists one record per CDR3 protein. This sample carries a few hundred thousand distinct CDR3 sequences, approximately 41% of them seen once, and the ten largest clones take around a quarter. This receptor was identified in a girl aged 2 to 10 with aplastic anemia, due to receive a stem cell transplant. This specimen consisted of PBMCs, obtained before TCRalphabeta/CD19-depleted stem cell transplant.

The CDR3 DNA reads as TGTGCCAGCAGTTTAACTGGGGCCGTGGTAAGAGGTACGCAGTATTTT. This gives the protein CASSLTGAVVRGTQYF. This chain connects TRBV12-3 or TRBV12-4 to TRBJ2-3; possible D gene TRBD1, 5 bases. V was pared by 2 bases and J by 8 bases, with 20 bases between. The CDR3 is 16 residues long.